Listed here are 5 T cell receptor beta chains from one sample, sequenced in a study of blood T cell repertoires in COVID-19. TCRdb's table, derived via immunoSEQ multiplex PCR, lists solely in-frame clones and lacks some. Of some 200,000 clones detected, about 85% appear once; the ten largest clones hold 9.5% to 15%. Material: peripheral blood. The receptors derive from a woman under 30 who had recovered from COVID-19.

The chain combines TRBV12-5 with TRBJ1-2; D not resolved. This CDR3 has 13 residues. Germline lookup yields CDR1 LGHNT and CDR2 FRNRAP. V was clipped by 3 bases and J by 2 bases, with 7 bases between them. CDR3 nucleotides: TGTGCTAGTGGTTTTGACAACAACTATGGCTACACCTTC. Its protein product is CASGFDNNYGYTF. The variable domain in full, completed from reference TRBV12-5 and TRBJ1-2, reads DARVTQTPRHKVTEMGQEVTMRCQPILGHNTVFWYRQTMMQGLELLAYFRNRAPLDDSGMPKDRFSAEMPDATLATLKIQPSEPRDSAVYFCASGFDNNYGYTFGSGTRLTVV.

This clone was detected only once. The V gene is TRBV10-3, the J gene TRBJ2-1; D ambiguous. V lost 3 bases, J lost 5 bases, and 14 bases lay in between. Germline values: CDR1 ENHRY, CDR2 SYGVKD. This CDR3 is built from 15 residues. CDR3 protein: CAISDIGSSDNEQFF. CDR3 in DNA: TGTGCCATCAGTGATATAGGTAGCTCTGACAATGAGCAGTTCTTC.

The J gene is TRBJ2-3, the V gene TRBV4-3; 7 bases align to TRBD2. After removal of 1 base from V and 11 bases from J, the junction contained 6 bases not matched to a gene. The length of the CDR3 is 13 residues. Germline CDR1 is LGHNA and CDR2 is YSLEER. As DNA, the CDR3 is TGCGCCAGCAGCCAAGTGGGGGGGTTTTGGCAGTATTTT. Protein: CASSQVGGFWQYF.

The sample holds one count of this clone. This chain joins TRBV19 and TRBJ2-1, with TRBD2 matching over 9 bases. J was trimmed by 8 bases and V by 1 base; bases with no gene match: 0. The germline V gene has CDR1 LNHDA and CDR2 SQIVND (reference sequence). CDR3 length: 13 amino acids. The CDR3 protein is CASSIGTSDEQFF. The CDR3 DNA follows: TGTGCCAGTAGTATAGGGACTAGCGATGAGCAGTTCTTC.

This clone was detected only a few times. The chain recombines TRBV7-6 with TRBJ2-7, with TRBD2 as a possible D gene (6 bases). In germline, CDR1 is SGHVS, CDR2 FNYEAQ. Trimming took 5 bases from V and 2 from J, leaving 25 bases between them. The CDR3 consists of 18 residues. The CDR3 region is CASSPTIPGEIGTYEQYF. The CDR3, as DNA: TGTGCCAGCAGCCCTACGATTCCGGGGGAAATAGGTACCTACGAGCAGTACTTC.